Listed here is a single T cell receptor beta chain. The method was immunoSEQ multiplex PCR; TCRdb's version includes in-frame clones alone and lacks a portion of them. The data hold around 430,000 clones, with more than 70% observed a single time. This record belongs to a study of blood T cell repertoires in COVID-19. CDR3 length: 15 residues. The V gene's germline CDR1 is SGHDT and CDR2 YYEEEE. V shed 5 bases and J 1 base; nucleotides not matched to a gene: 7. The Seattle patients joined while their infection was active and were tracked longitudinally afterward. The specimen sequenced was peripheral blood. The TCR was taken from a woman between 45 and 60 years old with COVID-19, enrolled during active disease. The V gene is TRBV5-6, the J gene TRBJ1-2, with 8 bases identical to TRBD1. The CDR3 here is CASSSGQEINYGYTF. For the CDR3, the DNA is TGTGCCAGCAGTTCGGGACAGGAGATTAACTATGGCTACACCTTC. The full variable domain, in which reference TRBV5-6 and TRBJ1-2 provide the parts outside the CDR3, is DAGVTQSPTHLIKTRGQQVTLRCSPKSGHDTVSWYQQALGQGPQFIFQYYEEEERQRGNFPDRFSGHQFPNYSSELNVNALLLGDSALYLCASSSGQEINYGYTFGSGTRLTVV.